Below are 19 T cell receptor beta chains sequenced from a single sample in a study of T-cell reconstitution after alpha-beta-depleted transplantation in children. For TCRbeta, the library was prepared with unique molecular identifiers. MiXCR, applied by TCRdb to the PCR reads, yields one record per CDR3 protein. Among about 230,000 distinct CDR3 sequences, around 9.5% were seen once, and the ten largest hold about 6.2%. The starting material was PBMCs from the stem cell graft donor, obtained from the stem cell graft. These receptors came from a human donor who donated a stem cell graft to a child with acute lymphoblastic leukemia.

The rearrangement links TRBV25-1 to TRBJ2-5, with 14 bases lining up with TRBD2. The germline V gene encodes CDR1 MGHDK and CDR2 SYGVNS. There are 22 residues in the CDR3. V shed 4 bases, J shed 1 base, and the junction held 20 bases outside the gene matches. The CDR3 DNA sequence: TGTGCCAGCAGTGCCAACCCAAACAGGGGGACTAGCGGGGGAGGCTTCCAAGAGACCCAGTACTTC. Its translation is CASSANPNRGTSGGGFQETQYF.

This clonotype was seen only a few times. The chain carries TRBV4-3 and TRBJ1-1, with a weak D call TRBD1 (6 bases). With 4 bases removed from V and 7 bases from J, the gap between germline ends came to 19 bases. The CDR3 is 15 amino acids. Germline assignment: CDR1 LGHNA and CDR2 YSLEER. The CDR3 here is CASSPDSGGLIEAFF. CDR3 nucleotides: TGCGCCAGCAGCCCGGACAGTGGAGGGCTCATTGAAGCTTTCTTT.

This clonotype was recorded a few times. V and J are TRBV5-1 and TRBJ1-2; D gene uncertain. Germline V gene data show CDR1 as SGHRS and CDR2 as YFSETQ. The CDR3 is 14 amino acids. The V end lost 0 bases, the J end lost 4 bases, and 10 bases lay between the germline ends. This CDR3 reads CASSLEGSSYGYTF. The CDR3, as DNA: TGCGCCAGCAGCTTGGAGGGCAGTAGCTATGGCTACACCTTC.

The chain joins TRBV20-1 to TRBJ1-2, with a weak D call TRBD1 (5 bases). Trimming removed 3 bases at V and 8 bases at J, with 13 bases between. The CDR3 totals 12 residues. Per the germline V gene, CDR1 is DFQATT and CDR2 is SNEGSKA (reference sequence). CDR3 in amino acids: CSASGGGKGYTF. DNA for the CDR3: TGCAGTGCTAGTGGGGGAGGGAAGGGCTACACCTTC.

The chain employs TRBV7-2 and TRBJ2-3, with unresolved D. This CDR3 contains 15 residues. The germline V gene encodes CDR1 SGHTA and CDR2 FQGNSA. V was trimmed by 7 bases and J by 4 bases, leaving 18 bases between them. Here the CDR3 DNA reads TGTGCCAGCACCTCTCGGGTCGCAGCATCAGATACGCAGTATTTT. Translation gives CASTSRVAASDTQYF.

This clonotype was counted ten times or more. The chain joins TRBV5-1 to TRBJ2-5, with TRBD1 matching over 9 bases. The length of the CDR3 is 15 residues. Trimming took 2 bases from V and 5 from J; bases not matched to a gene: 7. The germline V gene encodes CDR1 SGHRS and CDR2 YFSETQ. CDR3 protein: CASSFGQGLWETQYF. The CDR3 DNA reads TGCGCCAGCAGCTTCGGACAGGGGCTTTGGGAGACCCAGTACTTC. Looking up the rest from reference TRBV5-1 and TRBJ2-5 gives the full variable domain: KAGVTQTPRYLIKTRGQQVTLSCSPISGHRSVSWYQQTPGQGLQFLFEYFSETQRNKGNFPGRFSGRQFSNSRSEMNVSTLELGDSALYLCASSFGQGLWETQYFGPGTRLLVL.

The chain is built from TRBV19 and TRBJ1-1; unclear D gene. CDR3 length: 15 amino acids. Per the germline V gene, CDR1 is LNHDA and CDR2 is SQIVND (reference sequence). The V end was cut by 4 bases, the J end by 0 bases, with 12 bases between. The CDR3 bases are TGTGCCAGTAGTACAGGCGAGGTGGTGAACACTGAAGCTTTCTTT. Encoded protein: CASSTGEVVNTEAFF.

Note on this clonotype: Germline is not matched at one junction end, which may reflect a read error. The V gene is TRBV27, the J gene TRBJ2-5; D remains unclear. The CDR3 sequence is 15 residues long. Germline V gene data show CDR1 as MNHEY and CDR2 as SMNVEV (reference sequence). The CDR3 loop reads CASSPEIGVQETRYF. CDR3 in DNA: TGTGCCAGCAGTCCCGAGATTGGGGTCCAGGAGACCCGGTACTTC.

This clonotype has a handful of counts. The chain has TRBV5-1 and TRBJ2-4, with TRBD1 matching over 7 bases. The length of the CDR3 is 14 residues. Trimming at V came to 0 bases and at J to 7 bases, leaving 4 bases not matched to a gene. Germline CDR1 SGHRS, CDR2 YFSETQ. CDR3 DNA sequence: TGCGCCAGCAGCTTGGGAGGGGGCGCGAACATTCAGTACTTC. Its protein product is CASSLGGGANIQYF.

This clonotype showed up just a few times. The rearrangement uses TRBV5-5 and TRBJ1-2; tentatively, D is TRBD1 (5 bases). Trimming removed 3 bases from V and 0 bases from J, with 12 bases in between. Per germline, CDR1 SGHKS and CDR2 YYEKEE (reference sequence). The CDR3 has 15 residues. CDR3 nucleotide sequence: TGTGCCAGCAGCTGGGGGAACCCGGCTAACTATGGCTACACCTTC. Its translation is CASSWGNPANYGYTF. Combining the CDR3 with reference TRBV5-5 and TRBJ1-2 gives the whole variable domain DAGVTQSPTHLIKTRGQQVTLRCSPISGHKSVSWYQQVLGQGPQFIFQYYEKEERGRGNFPDRFSARQFPNYSSELNVNALLLGDSALYLCASSWGNPANYGYTFGSGTRLTVV.

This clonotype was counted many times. The CDR3: CASRPDVGTEAFF. DNA for the CDR3: TGTGCCAGCAGACCCGACGTGGGCACTGAAGCTTTCTTT. The V gene is TRBV6-1, the J gene TRBJ1-1; no clear D. The CDR3 has 13 amino acids. The germline gives CDR1 MNHNS, CDR2 SASEGT. V lost 6 bases, J lost 4 bases, and 12 bases lay in between.

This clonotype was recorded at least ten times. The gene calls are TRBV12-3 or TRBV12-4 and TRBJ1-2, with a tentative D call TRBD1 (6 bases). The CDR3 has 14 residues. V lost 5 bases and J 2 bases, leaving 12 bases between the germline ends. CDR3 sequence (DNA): TGTGCCAGCAGTCCGACAGGAACCAACTATGGCTACACCTTC. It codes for CASSPTGTNYGYTF.

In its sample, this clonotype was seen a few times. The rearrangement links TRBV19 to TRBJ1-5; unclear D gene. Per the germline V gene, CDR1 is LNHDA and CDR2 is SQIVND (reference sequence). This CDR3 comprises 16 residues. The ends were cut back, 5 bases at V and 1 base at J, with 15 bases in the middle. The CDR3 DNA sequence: TGTGCCAGTAGTTCTCCCCCGGGCTACAGCAATCAGCCCCAGCATTTT. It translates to CASSSPPGYSNQPQHF.

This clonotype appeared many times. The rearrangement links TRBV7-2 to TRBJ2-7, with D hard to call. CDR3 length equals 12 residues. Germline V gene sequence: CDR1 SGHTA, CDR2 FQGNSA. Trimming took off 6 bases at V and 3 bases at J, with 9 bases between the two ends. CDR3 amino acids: CASRGRRYEQYF. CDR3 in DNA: TGTGCCAGCAGGGGCCGGCGCTACGAGCAGTACTTC.

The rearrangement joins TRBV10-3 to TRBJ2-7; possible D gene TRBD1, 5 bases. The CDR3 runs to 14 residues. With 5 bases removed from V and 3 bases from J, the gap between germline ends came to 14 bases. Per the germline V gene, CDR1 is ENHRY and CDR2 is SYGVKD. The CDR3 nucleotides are TGTGCCATCAGTAAAGTAGACAGCTACTACGAGCAGTACTTC. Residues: CAISKVDSYYEQYF.

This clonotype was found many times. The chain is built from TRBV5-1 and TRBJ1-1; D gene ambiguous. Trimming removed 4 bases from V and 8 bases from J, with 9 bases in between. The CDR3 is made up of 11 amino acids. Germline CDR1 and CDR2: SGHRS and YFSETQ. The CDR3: CASSLGREAFF. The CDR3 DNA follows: TGCGCCAGCAGCCTCGGACGGGAAGCTTTCTTT.

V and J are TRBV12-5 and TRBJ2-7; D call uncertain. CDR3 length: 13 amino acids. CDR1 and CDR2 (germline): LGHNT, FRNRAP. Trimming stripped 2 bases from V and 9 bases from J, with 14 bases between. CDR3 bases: TGTGCTAGTGGTTTGAGCGTCATCGCCGCGCAGTACTTC. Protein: CASGLSVIAAQYF.

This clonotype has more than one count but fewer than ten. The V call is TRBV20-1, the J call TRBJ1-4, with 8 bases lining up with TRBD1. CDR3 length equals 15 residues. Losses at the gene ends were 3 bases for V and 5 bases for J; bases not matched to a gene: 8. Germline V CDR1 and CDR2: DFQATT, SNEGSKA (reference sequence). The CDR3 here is CSARVPTGANEKLFF. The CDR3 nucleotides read TGCAGTGCTAGGGTCCCGACAGGGGCGAATGAAAAACTGTTTTTT.

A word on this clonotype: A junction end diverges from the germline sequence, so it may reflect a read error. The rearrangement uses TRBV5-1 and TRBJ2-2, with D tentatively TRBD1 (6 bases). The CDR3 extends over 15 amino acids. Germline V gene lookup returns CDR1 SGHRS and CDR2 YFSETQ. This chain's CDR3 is CASSLEAGDTWELFF. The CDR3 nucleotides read TGCGCCAGCAGCTTGGAAGCAGGGGACACCTGGGAGCTGTTTTTT.